The present TCR beta chain was sequenced within a study of Graves' ophthalmopathy and Graves' hyperthyroidism. General study findings and limits: Most expanded clonotypes in thyroid above 0.001 frequency also showed up in blood.

Transcripts of RNA were the source for amplifying TCR beta CDR3 regions. HTBI-primed RT-PCR formed the first round, and a multiplex PCR formed the second. TCRdb re-called the multiplex PCR reads through MiXCR, storing one row per CDR3 protein. The table lists 150,000 or so distinct CDR3 sequences, under 40% of them singletons. The CDR3 is 12 amino acids. Germline CDR1 reads SEHNR; CDR2 reads FQNEAQ (reference sequence). Trimming pared 5 bases from V and 6 bases from J, leaving 10 bases between. Moderate-to-severe activity, CAS at least 3, NOSPECS at least 4 and duration under 3 months characterized donors with ophthalmopathy. In its sample, this clonotype was seen many times. Its specificity is unknown.

What was sequenced was peripheral blood. The receptor was derived from a middle-aged woman with Graves' ophthalmopathy. The chain employs TRBV7-9 and TRBJ1-2, with TRBD1 as a possible D gene (6 bases). CDR3 amino acids: CASSPTGHGYTF. CDR3 nucleotides: TGTGCCAGCAGCCCGACAGGACATGGCTACACCTTC.